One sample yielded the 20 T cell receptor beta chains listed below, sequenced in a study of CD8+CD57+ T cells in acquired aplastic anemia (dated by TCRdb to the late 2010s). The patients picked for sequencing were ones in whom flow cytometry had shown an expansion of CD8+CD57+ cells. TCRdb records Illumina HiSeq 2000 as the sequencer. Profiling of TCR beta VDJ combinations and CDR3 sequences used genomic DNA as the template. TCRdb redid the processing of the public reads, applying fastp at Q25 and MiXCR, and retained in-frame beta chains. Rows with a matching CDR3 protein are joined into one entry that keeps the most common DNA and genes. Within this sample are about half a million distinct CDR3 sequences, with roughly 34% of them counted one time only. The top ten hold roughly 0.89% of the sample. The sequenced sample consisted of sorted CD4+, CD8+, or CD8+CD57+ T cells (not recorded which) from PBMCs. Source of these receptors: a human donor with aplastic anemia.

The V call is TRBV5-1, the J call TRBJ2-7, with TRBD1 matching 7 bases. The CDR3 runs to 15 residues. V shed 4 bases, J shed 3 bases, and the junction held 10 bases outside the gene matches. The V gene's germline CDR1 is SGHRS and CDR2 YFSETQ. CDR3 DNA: TGCGCCAGCAGCCTACTACAGGGGTCCATCTACGAGCAGTACTTC. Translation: CASSLLQGSIYEQYF.

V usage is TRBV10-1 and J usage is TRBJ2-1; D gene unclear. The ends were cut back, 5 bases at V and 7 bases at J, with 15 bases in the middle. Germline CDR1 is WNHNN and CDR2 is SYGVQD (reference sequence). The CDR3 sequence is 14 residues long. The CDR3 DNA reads TGCGCCAGCAGTTTAGACATTTTTACAAATGAGCAGTTCTTC. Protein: CASSLDIFTNEQFF.

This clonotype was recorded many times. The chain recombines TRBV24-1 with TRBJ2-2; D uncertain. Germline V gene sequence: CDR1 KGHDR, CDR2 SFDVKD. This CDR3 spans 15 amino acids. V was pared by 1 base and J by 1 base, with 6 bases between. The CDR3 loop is CATSDFKQNTGELFF. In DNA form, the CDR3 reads TGTGCCACCAGTGATTTTAAGCAGAACACCGGGGAGCTGTTTTTT.

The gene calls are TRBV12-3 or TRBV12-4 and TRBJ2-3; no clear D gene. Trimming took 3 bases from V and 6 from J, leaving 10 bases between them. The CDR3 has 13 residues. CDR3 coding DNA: TGTGCCAGCAGTTTTATCCCTGGGGATACGCAGTATTTT. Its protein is CASSFIPGDTQYF.

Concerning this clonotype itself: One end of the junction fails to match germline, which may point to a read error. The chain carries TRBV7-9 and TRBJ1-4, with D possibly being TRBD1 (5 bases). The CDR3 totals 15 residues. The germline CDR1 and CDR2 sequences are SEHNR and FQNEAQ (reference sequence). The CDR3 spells CASRKVGATNGKLFF. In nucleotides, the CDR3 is TGTGCCAGCAGGAAAGTTGGGGCAACTAATGGAAAACTGTTTTTT. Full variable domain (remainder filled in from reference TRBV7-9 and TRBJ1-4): DTGVSQNPRHKITKRGQNVTFRCDPISEHNRLYWYRQTLGQGPEFLTYFQNEAQLEKSRLLSDRFSAERPKGSFSTLEIQRTEQGDSAMYLCASRKVGATNGKLFFGSGTQLSVL.

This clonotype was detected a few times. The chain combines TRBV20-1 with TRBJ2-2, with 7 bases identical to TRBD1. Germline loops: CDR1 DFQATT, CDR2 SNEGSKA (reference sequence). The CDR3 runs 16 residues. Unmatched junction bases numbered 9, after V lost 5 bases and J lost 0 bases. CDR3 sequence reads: CSAVKQGRSNTGELFF. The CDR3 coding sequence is TGCAGTGCTGTAAAACAGGGGCGTTCGAACACCGGGGAGCTGTTTTTT.

DNA of the CDR3: TGTGCCAGCAGCTCGACTAGTGAGGGTGAGACCCAGTACTTC. Translated: CASSSTSEGETQYF. The chain couples TRBV7-9 to TRBJ2-5; D might be TRBD2 (6 bases). V lost 4 bases, J lost 5 bases, and 14 bases lay in between. CDR3 length: 14 residues. CDR1 and CDR2 (germline): SEHNR, FQNEAQ (reference sequence).

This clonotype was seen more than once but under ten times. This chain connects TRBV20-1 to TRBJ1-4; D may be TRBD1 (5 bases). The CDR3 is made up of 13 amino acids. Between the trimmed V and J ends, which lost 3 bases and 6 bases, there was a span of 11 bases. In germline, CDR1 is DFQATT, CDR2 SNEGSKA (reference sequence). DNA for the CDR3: TGCAGTGCTAGGGCGGTGGGGGATGAAAAACTGTTTTTT. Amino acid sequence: CSARAVGDEKLFF.

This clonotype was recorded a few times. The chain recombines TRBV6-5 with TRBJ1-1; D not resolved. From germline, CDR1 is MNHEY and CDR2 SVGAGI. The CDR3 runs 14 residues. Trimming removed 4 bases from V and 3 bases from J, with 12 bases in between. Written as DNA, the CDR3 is TGTGCCAGCAGTTCCGACATGATGGACACTGAAGCTTTCTTT. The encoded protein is CASSSDMMDTEAFF.

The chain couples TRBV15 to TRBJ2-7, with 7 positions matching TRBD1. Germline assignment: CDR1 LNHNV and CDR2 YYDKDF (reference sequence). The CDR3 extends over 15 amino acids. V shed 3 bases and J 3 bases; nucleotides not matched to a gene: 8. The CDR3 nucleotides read TGTGCCACCAGCAGCCCGGGACAGAAACTCTACGAGCAGTACTTC. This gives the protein CATSSPGQKLYEQYF. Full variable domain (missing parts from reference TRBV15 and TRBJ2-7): DAMVIQNPRYQVTQFGKPVTLSCSQTLNHNVMYWYQQKSSQAPKLLFHYYDKDFNNEADTPDNFQSRRPNTSFCFLDIRSPGLGDTAMYLCATSSPGQKLYEQYFGPGTRLTVT.

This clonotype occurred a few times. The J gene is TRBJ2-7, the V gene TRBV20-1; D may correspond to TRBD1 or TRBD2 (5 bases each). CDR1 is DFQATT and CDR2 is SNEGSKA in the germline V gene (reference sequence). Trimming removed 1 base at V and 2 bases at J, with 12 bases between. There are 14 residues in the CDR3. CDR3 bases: TGCAGTGCTAGAGGAGGCAGGGAGCCCTACGAGCAGTACTTC. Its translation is CSARGGREPYEQYF.

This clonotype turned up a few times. This CDR3 is CATKTREANTEAFF. CDR3 DNA: TGTGCCACCAAGACCAGGGAGGCGAACACTGAAGCTTTCTTT. The chain has TRBV12-3 or TRBV12-4 and TRBJ1-1; D perhaps matches TRBD1 (5 bases). The V gene lost 10 bases and the J gene lost 1 base, with 16 bases spanning the gap. The CDR3 loop spans 14 amino acids.

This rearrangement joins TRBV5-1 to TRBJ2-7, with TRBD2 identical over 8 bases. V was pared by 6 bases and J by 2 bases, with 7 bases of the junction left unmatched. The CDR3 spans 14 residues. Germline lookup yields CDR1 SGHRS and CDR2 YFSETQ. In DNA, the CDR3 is TGCGCCAGCAACCCCACTAGCGGTACCTACGAGCAGTACTTC. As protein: CASNPTSGTYEQYF.

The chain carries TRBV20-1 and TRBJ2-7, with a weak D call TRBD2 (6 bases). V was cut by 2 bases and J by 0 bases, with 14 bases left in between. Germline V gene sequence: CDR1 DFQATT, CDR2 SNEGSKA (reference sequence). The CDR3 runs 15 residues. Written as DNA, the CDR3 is TGCAGTGCTAGATCCGGGACTCCTAGCTCCTACGAGCAGTACTTC. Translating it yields CSARSGTPSSYEQYF.

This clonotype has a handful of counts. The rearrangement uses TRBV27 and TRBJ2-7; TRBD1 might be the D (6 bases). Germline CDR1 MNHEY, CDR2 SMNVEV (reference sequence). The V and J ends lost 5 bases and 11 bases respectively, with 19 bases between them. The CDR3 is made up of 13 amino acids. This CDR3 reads CASSTGQRLAKYF. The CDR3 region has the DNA TGTGCCAGCAGTACTGGACAGCGATTGGCTAAGTACTTC.

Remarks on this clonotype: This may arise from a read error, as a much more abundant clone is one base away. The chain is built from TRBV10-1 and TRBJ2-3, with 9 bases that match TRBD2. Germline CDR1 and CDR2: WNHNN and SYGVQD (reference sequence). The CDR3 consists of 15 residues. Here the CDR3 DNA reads TGCGCCACCAGTGAGTCGGGAGCGGGAGGAGATACGCAGTATTTT. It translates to CATSESGAGGDTQYF.

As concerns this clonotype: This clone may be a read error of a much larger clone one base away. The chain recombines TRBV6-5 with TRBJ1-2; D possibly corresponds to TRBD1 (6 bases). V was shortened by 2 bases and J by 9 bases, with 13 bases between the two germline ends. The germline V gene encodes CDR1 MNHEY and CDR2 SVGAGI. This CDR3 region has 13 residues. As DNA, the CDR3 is TGTGCCAGCAGTTACGTACAGGGTAGCCGCTACACCTTC. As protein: CASSYVQGSRYTF.

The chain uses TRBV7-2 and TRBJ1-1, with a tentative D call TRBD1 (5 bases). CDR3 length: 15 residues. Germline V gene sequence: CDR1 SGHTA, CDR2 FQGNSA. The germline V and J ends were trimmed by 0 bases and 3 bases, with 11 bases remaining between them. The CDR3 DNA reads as TGTGCCAGCAGCTTAGCTCAGGGTTGGGACACTGAAGCTTTCTTT. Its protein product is CASSLAQGWDTEAFF.

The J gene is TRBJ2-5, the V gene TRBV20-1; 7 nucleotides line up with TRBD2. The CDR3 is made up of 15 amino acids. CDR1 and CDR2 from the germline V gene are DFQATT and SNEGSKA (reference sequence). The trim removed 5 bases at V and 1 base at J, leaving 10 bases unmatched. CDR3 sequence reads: CSAHSSGRGQETQYF. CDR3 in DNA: TGCAGTGCTCATTCTAGCGGAAGGGGCCAAGAGACCCAGTACTTC.

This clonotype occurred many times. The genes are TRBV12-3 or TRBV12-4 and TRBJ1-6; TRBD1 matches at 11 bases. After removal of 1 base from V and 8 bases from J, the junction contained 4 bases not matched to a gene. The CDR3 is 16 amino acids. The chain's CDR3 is CASSLGTGGADSPLHF. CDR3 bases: TGTGCCAGCAGTTTAGGGACAGGGGGCGCGGATTCACCCCTCCACTTT.